These 17 T cell receptor beta chains were sequenced from one sample in a study of T cells in Graves' hyperthyroidism and ophthalmopathy. Template material for amplifying TCR beta CDR3 regions consisted of RNA transcripts. Using the HTBI primer set, a first-round RT-PCR was run on the TCR CDR3. TCRdb analysed the multiplex PCR reads with MiXCR anew, one entry per CDR3 protein. The sample has around 300,000 distinct CDR3 sequences; approximately 15% are singletons. The sequenced sample was blood. Receptors were obtained from a young woman with Graves' hyperthyroidism.

This clonotype occurred many times. The gene calls are TRBV19 and TRBJ2-5; a possible D gene is TRBD2 (5 bases). The CDR3 sequence is 15 residues long. From germline, CDR1 is LNHDA and CDR2 SQIVND (reference sequence). The V end lost 1 base, the J end lost 1 base, and 10 bases lay between the germline ends. CDR3 loop: CASSIGGGIQETQYF. The CDR3 DNA reads TGTGCCAGTAGTATAGGTGGAGGAATCCAAGAGACCCAGTACTTC.

This clonotype was found many times. V and J are TRBV27 and TRBJ2-3; D is perhaps TRBD2 (5 bases). CDR1 MNHEY and CDR2 SMNVEV come from the germline V gene (reference sequence). The CDR3 spans 13 residues. V lost 6 bases and J lost 4, with 11 bases in between. The CDR3 reads CASRRVLADTQYF. DNA for the CDR3: TGTGCCAGCAGGAGGGTTCTCGCAGATACGCAGTATTTT.

This clonotype was seen more than once but under ten times. The chain is built from TRBV7-9 and TRBJ2-7, with 11 bases matching TRBD2. Germline trimming cut 5 bases from V and 4 bases from J; bases unmatched to any gene: 10. This CDR3 has 16 residues. The germline gives CDR1 SEHNR, CDR2 FQNEAQ (reference sequence). This CDR3 is CASSTTSGSVAYEQYF. CDR3 in DNA: TGTGCCAGCAGCACTACTAGCGGGAGCGTTGCGTACGAGCAGTACTTC.

This clonotype occurred many times. The chain combines TRBV7-9 with TRBJ2-5, with TRBD1 identical over 8 bases. The CDR3 is made up of 15 amino acids. V was pared by 4 bases and J by 7 bases, with 11 bases of the junction left unmatched. Germline CDR1 reads SEHNR; CDR2 reads FQNEAQ (reference sequence). CDR3 residues: CASSSSSGTGGTQYF. The CDR3 DNA follows: TGTGCCAGCAGCTCCTCCTCCGGGACAGGAGGGACCCAGTACTTC.

This clonotype was recorded at least ten times. V gene TRBV28 combines with J gene TRBJ1-1; D is perhaps TRBD1 (5 bases). Germline V gene lookup returns CDR1 MDHEN and CDR2 SYDVKM. V shed 4 bases and J shed 2 bases, with 17 bases lying between them. The CDR3 has 16 amino acids. CDR3 sequence (DNA): TGTGCCAGCAGTTGGGACCTGAGGGGTCGAAACACTGAAGCTTTCTTT. Protein: CASSWDLRGRNTEAFF.

The rearrangement links TRBV18 to TRBJ2-3, with 7 bases matching TRBD1. The CDR3 loop spans 15 amino acids. The ends lost 3 bases at V and 7 bases at J; junction bases unmatched: 10. Per the germline V gene, CDR1 is KGHSH and CDR2 is LQKENI. Written as DNA, the CDR3 is TGTGCCAGCTCACCTGGGACAGATCCCTCGAATACGCAGTATTTT. Translated, it gives CASSPGTDPSNTQYF.

This clonotype was counted ten times or more. The rearrangement uses TRBV18 and TRBJ2-5, with D hard to call. The CDR3 sequence is 13 residues long. Germline V gene lookup returns CDR1 KGHSH and CDR2 LQKENI. Trimming cost V 3 bases and J 2 bases, with 7 bases left between them. CDR3 residues: CASSPERQETQYF. The DNA of the CDR3 is TGTGCCAGCTCACCGGAAAGGCAAGAGACCCAGTACTTC. Based on the CDR3 plus reference TRBV18 and TRBJ2-5, the full variable domain is NAGVMQNPRHLVRRRGQEARLRCSPMKGHSHVYWYRQLPEEGLKFMVYLQKENIIDESGMPKERFSAEFPKEGPSILRIQQVVRGDSAAYFCASSPERQETQYFGPGTRLLVL.

Many counts were recorded for this clonotype. This chain joins TRBV28 and TRBJ1-1; no reliable D call. Germline assignment: CDR1 MDHEN and CDR2 SYDVKM. The CDR3 length is 12 residues. Trimming pared 2 bases from V and 6 bases from J, leaving 7 bases between. The CDR3 here is CASSLVGAEAFF. In nucleotides, the CDR3 is TGTGCCAGCAGTTTAGTCGGCGCTGAAGCTTTCTTT.

The gene calls are TRBV2 and TRBJ2-3, with D unresolved. V lost 4 bases, J lost 1 base, and 15 bases lay in between. The germline V gene encodes CDR1 SNHLY and CDR2 FYNNEI. The CDR3 runs to 16 residues. CDR3 amino acids: CASSAGSFWGTDTQYF. CDR3 bases: TGTGCCAGCAGTGCCGGATCCTTTTGGGGCACAGATACGCAGTATTTT.

This clonotype was seen ten or more times. The rearrangement links TRBV6-2 or TRBV6-3 to TRBJ1-5; tentatively, D is TRBD1 (6 bases). Trimming took 2 bases from V and 6 from J, leaving 11 bases between them. Germline V gives CDR1 MNHEY, CDR2 SVGEGT. The CDR3 length is 14 residues. CDR3 amino acids: CASSYTGGGQPQHF. The DNA for the CDR3 is TGTGCCAGCAGTTACACCGGAGGGGGTCAGCCCCAGCATTTT.

This clonotype was picked up many times. The gene calls are TRBV3-1 and TRBJ2-1; tentatively, D is TRBD1 or TRBD2 (5 bases each). This CDR3 is 15 amino acids long. Germline V lookup: CDR1 LGHDT, CDR2 YNNKEL (reference sequence). V lost 4 bases to trimming and J lost 8 bases, with 18 bases between them. DNA for the CDR3: TGTGCCAGCAGCCGCCCGGGACCCGAAGGTTATGAGCAGTTCTTC. Amino acid sequence: CASSRPGPEGYEQFF.

Ten or more counts support this clonotype. V is TRBV29-1 and J is TRBJ2-1; 11 bases agree with TRBD1. Losses at the gene ends were 2 bases for V and 7 bases for J; bases not matched to a gene: 4. Germline lookup yields CDR1 SQVTM and CDR2 ANQGSEA. CDR3 length: 14 residues. The CDR3 loop is CSVESGTGGNEQFF. In DNA, the CDR3 is TGCAGCGTTGAATCCGGGACAGGGGGTAATGAGCAGTTCTTC.

This clonotype was found many times. V gene TRBV12-3 or TRBV12-4 combines with J gene TRBJ1-2; possibly TRBD1 for D (5 bases). The CDR3 sequence is 13 residues long. The V gene lost 6 bases and the J gene lost 3 bases, with 11 bases spanning the gap. The CDR3 region has the DNA TGTGCCAGCAGGCGGGGCACGGACTATGGCTACACCTTC. It translates to CASRRGTDYGYTF.

This clonotype was observed many times. The V call is TRBV28, the J call TRBJ1-5; unclear D gene. This CDR3 region has 12 residues. V was clipped by 6 bases and J by 3 bases, with 6 bases between them. Germline assignment: CDR1 MDHEN and CDR2 SYDVKM. CDR3 DNA sequence: TGTGCCAGCAGACCCCCCAATCAGCCCCAGCATTTT. Protein sequence: CASRPPNQPQHF.

This clonotype was seen ten or more times. The chain has TRBV20-1 and TRBJ2-7; 8 positions agree with TRBD2. This CDR3 comprises 14 residues. Trimming removed 3 bases from V and 3 bases from J; junction bases left unmatched: 7. Germline V gives CDR1 DFQATT, CDR2 SNEGSKA (reference sequence). The CDR3 DNA follows: TGCAGTGCTAGCTGGCTAGCGGGCCTCTACGAGCAGTACTTC. It encodes CSASWLAGLYEQYF.

V and J are TRBV20-1 and TRBJ2-1, with a weak D call TRBD2 (5 bases). V was clipped by 3 bases and J by 5 bases, with 17 bases between them. The CDR3 extends over 15 amino acids. The germline CDR1 and CDR2 sequences are DFQATT and SNEGSKA (reference sequence). CDR3 sequence reads: CSASPLAYQHNEQFF. The CDR3 bases are TGCAGTGCTAGCCCCCTAGCCTATCAGCACAATGAGCAGTTCTTC.

This clonotype was recorded at least ten times. The DNA of the CDR3 is TGTGCCAGCAGCTTCAGACTAGTGGGGGGTGGAACAGATACGCAGTATTTT. Translation gives CASSFRLVGGGTDTQYF. V is TRBV11-2 and J is TRBJ2-3; D perhaps matches TRBD2 (6 bases). The length of the CDR3 is 17 residues. V was shortened by 3 bases and J by 3 bases, with 19 bases between the two germline ends. The germline gives CDR1 SGHAT, CDR2 FQNNGV.